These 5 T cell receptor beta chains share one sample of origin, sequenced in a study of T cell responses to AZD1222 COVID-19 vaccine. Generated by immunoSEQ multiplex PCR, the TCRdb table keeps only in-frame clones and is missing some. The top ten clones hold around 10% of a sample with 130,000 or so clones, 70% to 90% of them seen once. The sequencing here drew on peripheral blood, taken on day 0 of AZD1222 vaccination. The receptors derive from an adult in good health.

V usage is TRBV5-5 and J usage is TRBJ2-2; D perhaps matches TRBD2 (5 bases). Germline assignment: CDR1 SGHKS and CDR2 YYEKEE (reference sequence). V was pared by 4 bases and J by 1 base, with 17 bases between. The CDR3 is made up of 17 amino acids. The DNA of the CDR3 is TGTGCCAGCAGCGCGCCTTGGACGGGAATGAACACCGGGGAGCTGTTTTTT. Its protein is CASSAPWTGMNTGELFF. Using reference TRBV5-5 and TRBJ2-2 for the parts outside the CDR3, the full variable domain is DAGVTQSPTHLIKTRGQQVTLRCSPISGHKSVSWYQQVLGQGPQFIFQYYEKEERGRGNFPDRFSARQFPNYSSELNVNALLLGDSALYLCASSAPWTGMNTGELFFGEGSRLTVL.

CDR3: CASSLVLWIVFPPQHF. The CDR3 region has the DNA TGTGCCAGCAGCTTGGTCTTGTGGATTGTATTCCCGCCCCAGCATTTT. V gene TRBV5-7 combines with J gene TRBJ1-5; D ambiguous. TRBV5-7 is designated an ORF whose function remains uncertain. Between the trimmed V and J ends, which lost 0 bases and 9 bases, there was a span of 19 bases. This CDR3 region has 16 residues.

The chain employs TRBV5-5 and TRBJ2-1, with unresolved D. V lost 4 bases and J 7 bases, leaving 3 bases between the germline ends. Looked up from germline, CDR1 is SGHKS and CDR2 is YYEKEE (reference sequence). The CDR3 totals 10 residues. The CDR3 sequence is CASSQNEQFF. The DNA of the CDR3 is TGTGCCAGCAGCCAGAATGAGCAGTTCTTC.

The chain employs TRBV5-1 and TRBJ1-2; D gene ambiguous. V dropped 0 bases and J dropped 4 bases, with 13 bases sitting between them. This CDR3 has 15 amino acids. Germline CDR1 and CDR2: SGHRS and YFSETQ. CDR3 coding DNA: TGCGCCAGCAGCTTGGATGGCAGCGACACCTATGGCTACACCTTC. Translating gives CASSLDGSDTYGYTF.

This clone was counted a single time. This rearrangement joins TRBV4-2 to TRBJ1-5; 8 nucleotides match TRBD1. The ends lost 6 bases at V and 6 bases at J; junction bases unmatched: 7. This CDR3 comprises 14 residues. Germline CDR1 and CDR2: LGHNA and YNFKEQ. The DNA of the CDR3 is TGTGCCAGCAGTCAAAGGACAGGGAGTCAGCCCCAGCATTTT. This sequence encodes CASSQRTGSQPQHF.